These 30 T cell receptor beta chains originate from one sample sequenced in a study of T cell repertoires in cytomegalovirus infection. What these receptors recognize is not known. MiXCR was run by TCRdb on the reads, yielding one entry per CDR3 protein. Of approximately 1,000,000 distinct CDR3 sequences listed, less than 35% are singletons. The material sequenced was cultured CD8+ T cells from PBMCs, taken from culture after CMV antigen stimulation. The receptors originated from a human donor in good health (CMV status not recorded). Some clones in this sample may be carry-over from other donors' samples.

This rearrangement joins TRBV6-2 or TRBV6-3 to TRBJ2-1; 10 nucleotides match TRBD2. V was clipped by 2 bases and J by 7 bases; unmatched bases: 8. The CDR3 consists of 16 residues. Germline CDR1 and CDR2: MNHEY and SVGEGT. CDR3 sequence: CASSYGSGGAWNEQFF. In nucleotides, the CDR3 is TGTGCCAGCAGTTACGGGAGCGGGGGGGCCTGGAATGAGCAGTTCTTC.

This clonotype appeared many times. This chain joins TRBV7-8 and TRBJ2-7, with a possible D match to TRBD1 (6 bases). Germline V gene sequence: CDR1 SGHVS, CDR2 FQNEAQ. This CDR3 has 13 amino acids. V was cut by 1 base and J by 5 bases, with 9 bases left in between. The CDR3 region has the DNA TGTGCCAGCAGCTTAGGAGGGGGAAACGAGCAGTACGTC. It is translated as CASSLGGGNEQYV.

V and J are TRBV7-3 and TRBJ2-5; 8 bases map to TRBD2. V gave up 5 bases and J gave up 5 bases; unmatched junction bases: 19. Germline values: CDR1 SGHTA, CDR2 FQGTGA. CDR3 length equals 18 residues. The CDR3 DNA reads TGTGCCAGCAGCCCCCGACGCAGCGGGGGCGTGGGTGGTGAGACCCAGTACTTC. Protein sequence: CASSPRRSGGVGGETQYF.

This clonotype occurred a few times. At one boundary the junction diverges from the germline segment, which might be a read error. The chain combines TRBV7-7 with TRBJ2-5, with 7 bases identical to TRBD1. The CDR3 spans 15 residues. Germline CDR1 SSHAT, CDR2 FNYEAQ (reference sequence). The CDR3 nucleotides are TGTGCTAGCAGCCTTGACAGGGACGATGGAGAGACCCAGTACTTC. It is translated as CASSLDRDDGETQYF.

Only a few counts were recorded for this clonotype. This chain links TRBV6-5 with TRBJ1-1; D perhaps matches TRBD1 (6 bases). Germline values: CDR1 MNHEY, CDR2 SVGAGI. The CDR3 has 17 residues. Trimming cost V 5 bases and J 0 bases, with 19 bases left between them. The CDR3 region is CASSSTGTSTLNTEAFF. CDR3 DNA sequence: TGTGCCAGCAGTAGTACCGGGACATCAACCTTGAACACTGAAGCTTTCTTT.

The sample holds a few counts of this clonotype. This chain joins TRBV6-2 or TRBV6-3 and TRBJ2-1; 12 nucleotides align to TRBD1. Trimming took 6 bases from V and 7 from J; bases not matched to a gene: 7. Per germline, CDR1 MNHEY and CDR2 SVGEGT. The CDR3 totals 15 residues. CDR3 in amino acids: CASSSGTGGLNEQFF. The CDR3 DNA sequence: TGTGCCAGCAGCTCCGGGACAGGGGGCTTAAATGAGCAGTTCTTC.

J is TRBJ2-1 and V is TRBV19; TRBD2 aligns across 14 bases. With V trimmed by 3 bases and J by 1 base, 11 bases remained unmatched. CDR1 is LNHDA, CDR2 SQIVND, per germline (reference sequence). This CDR3 contains 20 residues. The CDR3 DNA is TGTGCCAGTAGTATCGGACTAGCGGGGGGCACCTCCGAGTCCTACAATGAGCAGTTCTTC. This gives the protein CASSIGLAGGTSESYNEQFF.

The chain employs TRBV20-1 and TRBJ2-3; the match to TRBD1 covers 7 bases. CDR1 and CDR2 from the germline V gene are DFQATT and SNEGSKA (reference sequence). The CDR3 spans 14 residues. V shed 6 bases, J shed 4 bases, and the junction held 10 bases outside the gene matches. The CDR3 reads CSAVLRQGPDTQYF. The CDR3 bases are TGCAGTGCGGTACTTCGACAGGGACCAGATACGCAGTATTTT.

Worth noting for this clonotype: It may be a read error: a sequence one base away is much more abundant. J is TRBJ2-1 and V is TRBV7-6, with TRBD2 matching over 8 bases. Losses at the gene ends were 8 bases for V and 3 bases for J; bases not matched to a gene: 9. The CDR3 spans 15 residues. CDR1 is SGHVS and CDR2 is FNYEAQ in the germline V gene. The CDR3 loop reads CASWIRGGSYNEQFF. In DNA, the CDR3 is TGTGCCAGCTGGATCCGGGGGGGTAGCTACAATGAGCAGTTCTTC. The variable domain in full, with the rest retrieved from reference TRBV7-6 and TRBJ2-1, is GAGVSQSPRYKVTKRGQDVALRCDPISGHVSLYWYRQALGQGPEFLTYFNYEAQQDKSGLPNDRFSAERPEGSISTLTIQRTEQRDSAMYRCASWIRGGSYNEQFFGPGTRLTVL.

The chain recombines TRBV9 with TRBJ2-1; the D gene is possibly TRBD1 (5 bases). CDR3 length equals 17 residues. Per the germline V gene, CDR1 is SGDLS and CDR2 is YYNGEE. V lost 4 bases to trimming and J lost 7 bases, with 24 bases between them. CDR3 DNA: TGTGCCAGCAGCCTCCCAATCGGGCAGGGCTCGAAGAATGAGCAGTTCTTC. Translated, it gives CASSLPIGQGSKNEQFF.

The chain recombines TRBV10-3 with TRBJ2-1, with D tentatively TRBD1 or TRBD2 (6 bases each). Germline loops: CDR1 ENHRY, CDR2 SYGVKD. The CDR3 covers 14 residues. V lost 6 bases, J lost 7 bases, and 16 bases lay in between. CDR3 loop: CAIRGLGAANEQFF. The DNA of the CDR3 is TGTGCCATCAGGGGACTGGGGGCAGCTAATGAGCAGTTCTTC.

This clonotype appeared once. A read error may explain this, as a much larger clone is one base away. The chain couples TRBV5-4 to TRBJ1-2; the D gene is possibly TRBD1 (6 bases). CDR3 length: 15 residues. Germline V gene sequence: CDR1 SGHNT, CDR2 YYREEE (reference sequence). Deletions cut 1 base from V and 13 bases from J, with 23 bases between. In nucleotides, the CDR3 is TGTGCCAGCAGCTTGCTTGGGGTAGGGGACACCCCTGGCACCTTC. Amino acid sequence: CASSLLGVGDTPGTF.

Turning to this clonotype: The junction differs from germline at one of its ends, possibly a read error. The chain employs TRBV7-8 and TRBJ1-5; 8 bases fit TRBD1. Germline CDR1 and CDR2: SGHVS and FQNEAQ. CDR3 size: 16 residues. This CDR3 is CVSSHRRGQVDQPQHF. The CDR3 DNA follows: TGTGTCAGCAGTCACCGAAGGGGACAGGTGGATCAGCCCCAGCATTTT.

A note on this clonotype: Because it lacks the conserved phenylalanine or tryptophan at the end, this CDR3 is likely a read error. V usage is TRBV10-3 and J usage is TRBJ2-1, with 12 nucleotides matching TRBD1. Trimming removed 6 bases from V and 5 bases from J; junction bases left unmatched: 2. The CDR3 runs to 14 residues. Germline V gives CDR1 ENHRY, CDR2 SYGVKD. For the CDR3, the DNA is TGTGCCATCAGGGGACAGGGGGCAGACAATGAGCAGTTCCTC. Residues: CAIRGQGADNEQFL.

This clonotype was seen only a few times. The V gene is TRBV10-3, the J gene TRBJ1-5, with D possibly matching TRBD1 (5 bases). Germline V lookup: CDR1 ENHRY, CDR2 SYGVKD. Between the trimmed V and J ends, which lost 3 bases and 6 bases, there was a span of 18 bases. The CDR3 loop spans 16 amino acids. CDR3 protein: CAISDGSHTGTQPQHF. CDR3 nucleotides: TGTGCCATCAGTGATGGGTCCCACACAGGAACTCAGCCCCAGCATTTT.

The V call is TRBV2, the J call TRBJ1-5, with D unclear. Germline CDR1 and CDR2: SNHLY and FYNNEI. The CDR3 has 13 residues. The V end lost 6 bases, the J end lost 4 bases, and 10 bases lay between the germline ends. CDR3 coding DNA: TGTGCCAGCAGGTTTACGGGAAATCAGCCCCAGCATTTT. It encodes CASRFTGNQPQHF.

This clonotype was detected only a few times. The V gene is TRBV9, the J gene TRBJ2-3; D remains unclear. V gave up 4 bases and J gave up 1 base, with 13 bases separating them. This CDR3 is 15 amino acids long. The germline V gene encodes CDR1 SGDLS and CDR2 YYNGEE. CDR3 nucleotides: TGTGCCAGCAGCCACTACCCGGACCGCACAGATACGCAGTATTTT. Protein sequence: CASSHYPDRTDTQYF.

This clonotype was observed a handful of times. The V call is TRBV6-1, the J call TRBJ2-1; the D is unclear. Germline-derived CDR1 and CDR2 are MNHNS and SASEGT. The CDR3 is 16 residues long. V was clipped by 1 base and J by 2 bases, with 12 bases between them. The chain's CDR3 is CASSEDPAGPYNEQFF. The CDR3 DNA sequence: TGTGCCAGCAGTGAAGATCCTGCAGGCCCCTACAATGAGCAGTTCTTC.

This clonotype occurred a few times. The V gene is TRBV27, the J gene TRBJ2-5; 11 bases are a match to TRBD1. The CDR3 extends over 14 amino acids. V was pared by 6 bases and J by 4 bases, with 4 bases of the junction left unmatched. CDR1 MNHEY and CDR2 SMNVEV come from the germline V gene (reference sequence). This CDR3 reads CASRVGTGGETQYF. DNA for the CDR3: TGTGCCAGCAGGGTTGGGACAGGGGGAGAGACCCAGTACTTC.

This clonotype was observed many times. This chain uses TRBV7-9 with TRBJ1-1; D may be TRBD1 (5 bases). V shed 4 bases and J shed 1 base, with 10 bases lying between them. This CDR3 has 14 residues. CDR1 and CDR2 from the germline V gene are SEHNR and FQNEAQ (reference sequence). The CDR3 sequence: CASSSTVGNTEAFF. The DNA for the CDR3 is TGTGCCAGCAGCTCGACAGTGGGGAACACTGAAGCTTTCTTT. Full variable domain (rest looked up from reference TRBV7-9 and TRBJ1-1): DTGVSQNPRHKITKRGQNVTFRCDPISEHNRLYWYRQTLGQGPEFLTYFQNEAQLEKSRLLSDRFSAERPKGSFSTLEIQRTEQGDSAMYLCASSSTVGNTEAFFGQGTRLTVV.

This clonotype was recorded many times. The chain carries TRBV7-2 and TRBJ2-2, with TRBD1 identical over 7 bases. The CDR3 is made up of 15 amino acids. CDR1 is SGHTA, CDR2 FQGNSA, per germline. The junction had 10 bases not matched to a gene; V was cut back by 5 bases and J by 7 bases. The CDR3 is CASSPQTGMDGELFF. CDR3 sequence (DNA): TGTGCCAGCAGCCCCCAGACAGGGATGGACGGGGAGCTGTTTTTT. The whole variable domain, remainder taken from reference TRBV7-2 and TRBJ2-2, is GAGVSQSPSNKVTEKGKDVELRCDPISGHTALYWYRQSLGQGLEFLIYFQGNSAPDKSGLPSDRFSAERTGGSVSTLTIQRTQQEDSAVYLCASSPQTGMDGELFFGEGSRLTVL.

The chain couples TRBV9 to TRBJ1-2; the D is unclear. The CDR3 totals 15 residues. In germline, CDR1 is SGDLS, CDR2 YYNGEE. Trimming removed 4 bases at V and 2 bases at J, with 15 bases between. CDR3 nucleotides: TGTGCCAGCAGCAACCAGACCTACCTCAACTATGGCTACACCTTC. Its translation: CASSNQTYLNYGYTF. Looking up the rest from reference TRBV9 and TRBJ1-2 gives the full variable domain: DSGVTQTPKHLITATGQRVTLRCSPRSGDLSVYWYQQSLDQGLQFLIQYYNGEERAKGNILERFSAQQFPDLHSELNLSSLELGDSALYFCASSNQTYLNYGYTFGSGTRLTVV.

This clonotype was detected a few times. The chain uses TRBV7-9 and TRBJ1-2; a weak D match, TRBD1 (5 bases). Germline CDR1 SEHNR, CDR2 FQNEAQ (reference sequence). The CDR3 is 15 residues long. With 1 base removed from V and 8 bases from J, the gap between germline ends came to 17 bases. In nucleotides, the CDR3 is TGTGCCAGCAGCTTAGAACTCGGGCAGGGCCAGGGCTACACCTTC. Translated, it gives CASSLELGQGQGYTF.

The chain couples TRBV15 to TRBJ2-5; 10 nucleotides align to TRBD2. Unmatched junction bases numbered 3, after V lost 3 bases and J lost 2 bases. CDR3 length equals 15 residues. Germline values: CDR1 LNHNV, CDR2 YYDKDF (reference sequence). The CDR3 DNA is TGTGCCACCAGCAGGGGAGCGGGGGGGCAAGAGACCCAGTACTTC. This encodes CATSRGAGGQETQYF.

The rearrangement joins TRBV6-1 to TRBJ1-1; perhaps TRBD1 as D (5 bases). The CDR3 covers 18 residues. Germline-derived CDR1 and CDR2 are MNHNS and SASEGT. With 0 bases removed from V and 6 bases from J, the gap between germline ends came to 23 bases. The CDR3 sequence: CASSEAVWGPIPEPEAFF. CDR3 DNA: TGTGCCAGCAGTGAAGCGGTTTGGGGCCCCATCCCGGAACCTGAAGCTTTCTTT.

There are many counts of this clonotype. The chain uses TRBV7-8 and TRBJ2-7; D is ambiguous. This CDR3 spans 13 amino acids. Germline CDR1 and CDR2: SGHVS and FQNEAQ. V lost 2 bases and J lost 4, with 9 bases in between. Here the CDR3 reads CASSLRASYEQYV. The CDR3, as DNA: TGTGCCAGCAGCTTAAGGGCTAGTTACGAGCAGTACGTC.

In regard to this clonotype: An end of the junction does not agree with germline; a read error may underlie this. The rearrangement uses TRBV24-1 and TRBJ2-1; D is perhaps TRBD2 (6 bases). Germline lookup yields CDR1 KGHDR and CDR2 SFDVKD. The CDR3 runs 14 residues. In DNA, the CDR3 is TGTGCCACCAGTGAAGGGACTTCCTACGATGAGCAGTTCTTC. It specifies CATSEGTSYDEQFF.

The V gene is TRBV7-2, the J gene TRBJ2-4; D is uncertain. CDR1 is SGHTA, CDR2 FQGNSA, per germline. This CDR3 has 13 residues. V dropped 11 bases and J dropped 0 bases, with 11 bases sitting between them. Here the CDR3 reads CALQRLAKNIQYF. DNA for the CDR3: TGTGCCCTACAGCGTTTAGCCAAAAACATTCAGTACTTC. Variable domain in full (rest from reference TRBV7-2 and TRBJ2-4): GAGVSQSPSNKVTEKGKDVELRCDPISGHTALYWYRQSLGQGLEFLIYFQGNSAPDKSGLPSDRFSAERTGGSVSTLTIQRTQQEDSAVYLCALQRLAKNIQYFGAGTRLSVL.

This clonotype was counted only a few times. This chain uses TRBV11-2 with TRBJ1-1; D unresolved. Germline CDR1 is SGHAT and CDR2 is FQNNGV. The V gene lost 5 bases and the J gene lost 0 bases, with 13 bases spanning the gap. The CDR3 runs to 15 residues. In DNA, the CDR3 is TGTGCCAGCAGCCCCTACGTAGGGTTGAACACTGAAGCTTTCTTT. Its translation: CASSPYVGLNTEAFF.

With regard to this clonotype: A much larger clone lies one base from this, so it may be a read error. The rearrangement joins TRBV7-2 to TRBJ2-7; TRBD1 matches 11 bases. CDR3 length: 14 residues. Germline CDR1 SGHTA, CDR2 FQGNSA. The CDR3 is CANSLGQGAFEQYF. DNA of the CDR3: TGTGCCAACAGCCTAGGACAGGGGGCTTTCGAGCAGTACTTC.